These 4 T cell receptor beta chains originate from one sample sequenced in a study of T-cell reconstitution after alpha-beta-depleted transplantation in children (dated by TCRdb to 2016 to 2017). The treatment or condition label here, explained by the study, means: allogeneic hematopoietic cell transplantation with graft depleted of TCRalphabeta T cells and CD19 B cells. Library construction relied on PCR. Data came from an Illumina HiSeq 2500. To normalize quantification of the TCRbeta repertoire, the TCR libraries were built with molecular barcoding that relied on unique molecular identifiers. TCRdb cleaned the public reads at Q25 with fastp, built clones with MiXCR and kept in-frame beta chains. Entries that share a CDR3 protein sequence are merged under the most common genes and DNA. The sample contains around 250,000 distinct CDR3 sequences, roughly 8.2% of them found a single time. 6.3% of the sample is taken by the ten largest.

The specimen was PBMCs, mostly from graft donor cells, collected 180 days after TCRalphabeta/CD19-depleted stem cell transplant. Receptors originate from a male patient younger than 18 who had a stem cell transplant for acute lymphoblastic leukemia, so the T cells may come from the graft donor.

The table lists this clonotype with many counts. The chain is built from TRBV4-1 and TRBJ2-1, with 8 nucleotides matching TRBD2. Germline V lookup: CDR1 MGHRA, CDR2 YSYEKL. J was trimmed by 1 base and V by 1 base; bases with no gene match: 9. This CDR3 is built from 18 residues. The CDR3 DNA is TGCGCCAGCAGCCAAGTTTGGACTAGCTCGAAATCCTACAATGAGCAGTTCTTC. Its translation: CASSQVWTSSKSYNEQFF.

This clonotype came up many times. CDR3 sequence: CASSQEPGGTIQETQYF. Here the CDR3 DNA reads TGCGCCAGCAGCCAAGAACCGGGGGGTACGATCCAAGAGACCCAGTACTTC. The chain combines TRBV4-1 with TRBJ2-5, with 7 bases identical to TRBD2. CDR1 MGHRA and CDR2 YSYEKL come from the germline V gene. The CDR3 spans 17 residues. After removal of 0 bases from V and 1 base from J, the junction contained 8 bases not matched to a gene.

This clonotype was counted many times. The chain uses TRBV28 and TRBJ2-2; D not certain. V was shortened by 3 bases and J by 6 bases, with 5 bases between the two germline ends. The germline V gene has CDR1 MDHEN and CDR2 SYDVKM. The CDR3 runs to 12 residues. The CDR3 bases are TGTGCCAGCAGTTTCTTCCCCGGGGAGCTGTTTTTT. Translating gives CASSFFPGELFF.

The table lists this clonotype with many counts. The chain has TRBV11-2 and TRBJ2-4; no definite D call. The V end lost 6 bases, the J end lost 0 bases, and 9 bases lay between the germline ends. Germline CDR1 and CDR2: SGHAT and FQNNGV. This CDR3 comprises 14 residues. The CDR3 region is CASRSMLAKNIQYF. The CDR3 DNA is TGTGCCAGCAGATCTATGCTAGCCAAAAACATTCAGTACTTC. Complete variable domain (other parts from reference TRBV11-2 and TRBJ2-4): EAGVAQSPRYKIIEKRQSVAFWCNPISGHATLYWYQQILGQGPKLLIQFQNNGVVDDSQLPKDRFSAERLKGVDSTLKIQPAKLEDSAVYLCASRSMLAKNIQYFGAGTRLSVL.